This record concerns one T cell receptor beta chain sequence. The antigen is not known. Time point noted: pre-treatment baseline. DNA loading was fixed at 300 to 350 ng for all bulk PBMC samples. TCRdb keeps only in-frame clones here, not all; method: immunoSEQ multiplex PCR. The sample consists of nearly 25,000 clones, 87% of them appearing once. These data come from a study of blood T cell dynamics during melanoma immunotherapy. Turning to the study itself: Metastatic melanoma patients received first-line pembrolizumab or nivolumab plus ipilimumab.

Study-wide results and limits: Unlike progressors, later disease-control patients had W3 repertoires gaining clonality or diversity. The study could not tell melanoma-specific clones from general immune activation.

The CDR3 has 16 amino acids. Germline V gene lookup returns CDR1 LGHNA and CDR2 YNFKEQ. V was pared by 0 bases and J by 1 base, with 5 bases of the junction left unmatched. The V and J genes are TRBV4-2 and TRBJ1-1; 7 bases line up with TRBD1. The sequences come from blood, collected from a patient treated with checkpoint blockade. This TCR was sampled from a human donor with melanoma. The CDR3 DNA is TGTGCCAGCAGCCAAGAGGGAGGGGGCGGGAACACTGAAGCTTTCTTT. This translates into CASSQEGGGGNTEAFF.